This TCR beta chain came from a study of CD8+ T cells in alopecia areata. Turning to the study itself: Treated patients took oral tofacitinib at 5 to 10 mg twice daily. Study-wide findings and caveats: Clonality exceeded that of normal scalp in lesional scalp, most notably in alopecia totalis/universalis.

The CDR3 length is 13 residues. Germline-derived CDR1 and CDR2 are SGHVS and FNYEAQ. Trimming pared 8 bases from V and 7 bases from J, leaving 15 bases between. The authors extracted RNA and reverse transcribed it into cDNA as the sequencing template. Assay: immunoSEQ multiplex PCR; the TCRdb copy retains only in-frame clones and omits some. The sample has tens of thousands of clones, around 96% seen once. To note about this clone: The antigen is not known.

The source was CD8+ T cells sorted from blood, collected at week 0. This chain connects TRBV7-6 to TRBJ1-5, with TRBD1 as a possible D gene (5 bases). The source is a human donor with alopecia areata. In nucleotides, the CDR3 is TGTGCCAGCTCCCGGGGGGTCGGGCAGCCCCAGCATTTT. Translated: CASSRGVGQPQHF. Using reference TRBV7-6 and TRBJ1-5 for the parts outside the CDR3, the full variable domain is GAGVSQSPRYKVTKRGQDVALRCDPISGHVSLYWYRQALGQGPEFLTYFNYEAQQDKSGLPNDRFSAERPEGSISTLTIQRTEQRDSAMYRCASSRGVGQPQHFGDGTRLSIL.